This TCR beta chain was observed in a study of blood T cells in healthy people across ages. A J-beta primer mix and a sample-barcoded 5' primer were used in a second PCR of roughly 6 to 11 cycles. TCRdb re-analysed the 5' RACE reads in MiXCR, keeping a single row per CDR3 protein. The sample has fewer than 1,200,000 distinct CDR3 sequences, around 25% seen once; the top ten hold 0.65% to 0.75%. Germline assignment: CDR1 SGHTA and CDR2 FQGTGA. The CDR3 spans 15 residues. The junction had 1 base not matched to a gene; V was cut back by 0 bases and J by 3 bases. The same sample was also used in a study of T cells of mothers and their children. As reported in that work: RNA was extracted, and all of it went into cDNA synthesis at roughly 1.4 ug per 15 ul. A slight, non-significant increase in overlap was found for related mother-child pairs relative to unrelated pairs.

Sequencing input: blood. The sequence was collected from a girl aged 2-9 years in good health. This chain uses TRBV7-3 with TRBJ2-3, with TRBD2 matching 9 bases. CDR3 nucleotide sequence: TGTGCCAGCAGCTTAACCGGACTAGCGACAGATACGCAGTATTTT. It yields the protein CASSLTGLATDTQYF.